The 19 T cell receptor beta chains presented below share a single source sample, sequenced in a study of metastatic and nonmetastatic thyroid tumors. Each patient went into thyroid surgery without having received any treatment. TCRdb re-called clones from the PCR reads using MiXCR. The sample consists of 89,000 or so clones, 8% to 9.5% of them appearing once. Input material: blood. The receptors shown here come from a female donor with papillary thyroid cancer or a benign thyroid nodule (not recorded which). Some clones in this sample may be carry-over from other donors' samples.

A note on this clone: This may be a read error, as it is one base from a much larger clone. This specimen includes other DNA sequences encoding the same CDR3. The genes are TRBV24-1 and TRBJ1-4; D is unresolved. In germline, CDR1 is KGHDR, CDR2 SFDVKD. The CDR3 has 13 amino acids. The V end lost 4 bases, the J end lost 4 bases, and 6 bases lay between the germline ends. DNA for the CDR3: TGTGCCACCAGTGAAGGTTTTAATGAAAAACTGTTTTTT. The encoded protein is CATSEGFNEKLFF.

This clone was seen many times. V is TRBV28 and J is TRBJ1-1, with TRBD1 identical over 12 bases. There are 15 residues in the CDR3. Germline V gene lookup returns CDR1 MDHEN and CDR2 SYDVKM. J was trimmed by 5 bases and V by 8 bases; bases with no gene match: 9. CDR3: CASPPGQGAGTEAFF. The DNA for the CDR3 is TGTGCCAGCCCTCCGGGACAGGGGGCGGGAACTGAAGCTTTCTTT.

This clone was recorded a few times. A much larger clone differs by one base, so this may be a read error. CDR3 in amino acids: CASSSGSTNEKLSF. CDR3 bases: TGTGCCAGCAGTTCAGGGTCAACTAATGAAAAACTGTCTTTT. This chain links TRBV2 with TRBJ1-4; TRBD1 is a possible D gene (5 bases). The CDR3 has 14 amino acids. Looked up from germline, CDR1 is SNHLY and CDR2 is FYNNEI.

There are a few counts of this clone. This chain connects TRBV30 to TRBJ1-3; D may be TRBD1 (5 bases). The CDR3 covers 14 residues. V was trimmed by 7 bases and J by 2 bases, leaving 15 bases between them. CDR1 GTSNPN and CDR2 SVGIG come from the germline V gene (reference sequence). CDR3 sequence: CASARGGAGNTIYF. Written as DNA, the CDR3 is TGTGCCTCAGCCCGGGGGGGAGCTGGAAACACCATATATTTT.

The chain couples TRBV20-1 to TRBJ2-7; 7 nucleotides align to TRBD1. V lost 5 bases, J lost 1 base, and 11 bases stayed unmatched. The germline CDR1 and CDR2 sequences are DFQATT and SNEGSKA (reference sequence). This CDR3 has 15 amino acids. In DNA, the CDR3 is TGCAGTGCTGAGCGACAGGGTAGGGCGTCCTACGAGCAGTACTTC. The encoded protein is CSAERQGRASYEQYF.

This clone was detected a few times. The genes are TRBV3-1 and TRBJ2-2; a weak D match, TRBD1 (5 bases). V lost 4 bases and J 1 base, leaving 16 bases between the germline ends. There are 17 residues in the CDR3. CDR1 and CDR2 (germline): LGHDT, YNNKEL (reference sequence). The CDR3 coding sequence is TGTGCCAGCAGCCCCCCGCCGCCAACAGGGAACACCGGGGAGCTGTTTTTT. Protein: CASSPPPPTGNTGELFF.

The table lists this clone with many counts. The V and J genes are TRBV7-9 and TRBJ1-6, with a weak D call TRBD1 (6 bases). Trimming shortened V by 4 bases and J by 10 bases, and 14 bases separated the two germline ends. This CDR3 is 14 amino acids long. CDR1 and CDR2 (germline): SEHNR, FQNEAQ (reference sequence). CDR3 DNA sequence: TGTGCCAGCAGCTCAACAGGGTACCTCTCACCCCTCCACTTT. Translation gives CASSSTGYLSPLHF.

In the case of this clone: A read error is possible here, since a much larger clone lies one base away. This sample also contains other DNA sequences that code for the same CDR3. The V and J genes are TRBV7-2 and TRBJ2-5; 8 bases are a match to TRBD2. This CDR3 is built from 14 residues. The germline V gene encodes CDR1 SGHTA and CDR2 FQGNSA. V lost 5 bases to trimming and J lost 5 bases; unmatched junction nucleotides: 7. In DNA, the CDR3 is TGTGCCAGCAGCCCCGCCGGGAGGGGTGAGACCCAGTACTTC. Protein sequence: CASSPAGRGETQYF.

This clone turned up a few times. J is TRBJ1-1 and V is TRBV6-1, with D unresolved. The germline V gene has CDR1 MNHNS and CDR2 SASEGT. Trimming took 6 bases from V and 1 from J, leaving 12 bases between them. The CDR3 is 14 residues long. This CDR3 is CASSLHVGNTEAFF. CDR3 DNA sequence: TGTGCCAGCAGCCTCCACGTGGGGAACACTGAAGCTTTCTTT.

V gene TRBV6-2 or TRBV6-3 combines with J gene TRBJ2-3, with D hard to call. The CDR3 runs 12 residues. Germline V lookup: CDR1 MNHEY, CDR2 SVGEGT. Trimming stripped 6 bases from V and 6 bases from J, with 10 bases between. The chain's CDR3 is CASSLLWDTQYF. The CDR3 DNA follows: TGTGCCAGCAGCCTCCTCTGGGATACGCAGTATTTT.

Remarks on this clone: The junction differs from germline at one of its ends, possibly a read error. The chain links TRBV20-1 to TRBJ2-5, with 10 bases lining up with TRBD1. The germline V gene has CDR1 DFQATT and CDR2 SNEGSKA (reference sequence). The CDR3 contains 15 residues. The CDR3 is CSADRTGGPKETKYF. The CDR3 nucleotides read TGCAGTGCTGATAGGACAGGGGGTCCCAAAGAGACCAAGTACTTC.

This clone was counted at least ten times. This rearrangement joins TRBV28 to TRBJ1-6; D not certain. Trimming left V 2 bases short and J 14 bases short, with 7 bases between. The CDR3 runs to 11 residues. Germline CDR1 reads MDHEN; CDR2 reads SYDVKM. CDR3 DNA sequence: TGTGCCAGCAGTTTAGCGGAAGCCCTCCACTTT. It codes for CASSLAEALHF.

At least ten counts were recorded for this clone. The rearrangement uses TRBV5-8 and TRBJ1-3; D is perhaps TRBD1 (5 bases). The CDR3 contains 16 residues. Per the germline V gene, CDR1 is SGHTS and CDR2 is YDEGEE. V dropped 6 bases and J dropped 1 base, with 17 bases sitting between them. CDR3: CASTLPGFGSGNTIYF. The CDR3 DNA is TGTGCCAGCACCTTACCAGGGTTCGGGTCTGGAAACACCATATATTTT.

This clone was detected many times. The V call is TRBV10-3, the J call TRBJ2-6, with TRBD1 matching over 8 bases. The V and J ends lost 6 bases and 0 bases, in that order; junction bases with no gene match: 7. Germline CDR1 ENHRY, CDR2 SYGVKD. The CDR3 contains 17 residues. The CDR3 coding sequence is TGTGCCATCAGCACGGGACAGGCAATCTCTGGGGCCAACGTCCTGACTTTC. This sequence encodes CAISTGQAISGANVLTF.

Ten or more counts support this clone. J is TRBJ1-1 and V is TRBV5-6; 7 bases align to TRBD1. With V trimmed by 0 bases and J by 8 bases, 7 bases remained unmatched. The germline V gene encodes CDR1 SGHDT and CDR2 YYEEEE. This CDR3 contains 14 residues. DNA for the CDR3: TGTGCCAGCAGCTTGGGGGGACAGCATAGAGAAGCTTTCTTT. This translates into CASSLGGQHREAFF. The full variable domain, in which reference TRBV5-6 and TRBJ1-1 provide the parts outside the CDR3, is DAGVTQSPTHLIKTRGQQVTLRCSPKSGHDTVSWYQQALGQGPQFIFQYYEEEERQRGNFPDRFSGHQFPNYSSELNVNALLLGDSALYLCASSLGGQHREAFFGQGTRLTVV.

This clone was detected many times. J is TRBJ2-7 and V is TRBV19; D remains unclear. The CDR3 has 16 amino acids. The V gene's germline CDR1 is LNHDA and CDR2 SQIVND (reference sequence). The V and J ends lost 0 bases and 0 bases respectively, with 12 bases between them. CDR3 sequence (DNA): TGTGCCAGTAGTATAGATCGAAACTTATACTCCTACGAGCAGTACTTC. Amino acid sequence: CASSIDRNLYSYEQYF. The variable domain in full, completed from reference TRBV19 and TRBJ2-7, reads DGGITQSPKYLFRKEGQNVTLSCEQNLNHDAMYWYRQDPGQGLRLIYYSQIVNDFQKGDIAEGYSVSREKKESFPLTVTSAQKNPTAFYLCASSIDRNLYSYEQYFGPGTRLTVT.

This clone was seen ten or more times. This chain uses TRBV12-3 or TRBV12-4 with TRBJ2-7, with 10 bases aligning to TRBD1. The CDR3 has 16 residues. V gave up 6 bases and J gave up 5 bases; unmatched junction bases: 13. The CDR3 nucleotides are TGTGCCAGCAGATCACGGCCGGGACAGGGGTCAAACGAGCAGTACTTC. Protein product: CASRSRPGQGSNEQYF.

This clone was recorded a few times. The rearrangement links TRBV3-1 to TRBJ2-2, with TRBD2 identical over 9 bases. The CDR3 consists of 16 residues. Germline values: CDR1 LGHDT, CDR2 YNNKEL (reference sequence). The ends lost 4 bases at V and 1 base at J; junction bases unmatched: 4. DNA for the CDR3: TGTGCCAGCAGCCGAGTACTAGCGGGGAACACCGGGGAGCTGTTTTTT. Translation: CASSRVLAGNTGELFF.

This chain links TRBV5-5 with TRBJ2-7, with TRBD2 matching over 7 bases. V lost 1 base to trimming and J lost 7 bases; unmatched junction nucleotides: 8. Germline lookup yields CDR1 SGHKS and CDR2 YYEKEE (reference sequence). This CDR3 comprises 14 residues. CDR3 DNA sequence: TGTGCCAGCAGCTTGCACGGGGGGAGTAGGGAGCAGTACTTC. This codes for CASSLHGGSREQYF.